This TCR beta chain derives from a study of T cells after posttransplantation cyclophosphamide. Many counts were recorded for this clone. Its antigen is still unknown. The repertoire was sequenced with immunoSEQ multiplex PCR; TCRdb's copy has only in-frame clones and lacks some. Observed in the sample are tens of thousands of clones, none of them singletons. Germline V gives CDR1 SGHNT, CDR2 YYREEE (reference sequence). CDR3 length equals 13 residues. Trimming removed 4 bases at V and 3 bases at J, with 10 bases between. A marrow graft followed busulfan-fludarabine conditioning, with cyclophosphamide on days +3 and +4. Findings and limits, study-wide: Later blood repertoires were often dominated by clones from the donor CD8+ memory compartment.

This chain connects TRBV5-4 to TRBJ2-5; tentatively, D is TRBD1 (5 bases). The clonotype originates from a male patient in his late teens or twenties who received an allogeneic stem cell transplant from a related donor, was CMV-positive, and had no GVHD. Some T cells may arise from the graft donor. This specimen was PBMCs, taken after allogeneic stem cell transplant with posttransplant cyclophosphamide. CDR3 amino acids: CASSGWTKETQYF. In nucleotides, the CDR3 is TGTGCCAGCAGCGGATGGACAAAAGAGACCCAGTACTTC.